The 14 T cell receptor beta chains presented below share a single source sample, sequenced in a study of T cell clones after liver transplantation. The assay was immunoSEQ multiplex PCR, and TCRdb's table has in-frame clones only and misses some. This table has approximately 100,000 clones, 80% to 90% appearing once. This material consisted of CD4+ T cells from blood, taken approximately 43 months after liver transplant. These receptors all stem from a human patient who received a liver transplant. Some T cells here may be from the graft donor.

Concerning this clone: Within the sample, other DNA sequences also encode this same CDR3. As DNA, the CDR3 is TGTGCCAGTAGTATTGGGCGGAACACCGGGGAGCTGTTTTTT. Translated, it gives CASSIGRNTGELFF. The chain carries TRBV19 and TRBJ2-2; unclear D gene. The CDR3 is made up of 14 amino acids. The germline V gene encodes CDR1 LNHDA and CDR2 SQIVND (reference sequence). The ends were cut back, 3 bases at V and 1 base at J, with 6 bases in the middle.

V usage is TRBV30 and J usage is TRBJ2-5; maybe TRBD1 (6 bases). Germline CDR1 and CDR2: GTSNPN and SVGIG (reference sequence). The CDR3 length is 16 residues. Trimming stripped 2 bases from V and 2 bases from J, with 18 bases between. In DNA, the CDR3 is TGTGCCTGGAGTCGCCCTACAGGGTCCCGACAAGAGACCCAGTACTTC. It yields the protein CAWSRPTGSRQETQYF.

The DNA of the CDR3 is TGCGCCAGCAGCTTGATTTCAGGGGCGTGGGCCTACGAGCAGTACTTC. It is translated as CASSLISGAWAYEQYF. The chain links TRBV5-1 to TRBJ2-7, with D possibly matching TRBD1 (6 bases). Germline V gene data show CDR1 as SGHRS and CDR2 as YFSETQ. Trimming took off 1 base at V and 2 bases at J, with 16 bases between the two ends. The CDR3 length is 16 residues.

The rearrangement joins TRBV2 to TRBJ2-3; tentative D call: TRBD2 (5 bases). Deletions cut 8 bases from V and 0 bases from J, with 15 bases between. The CDR3 contains 15 residues. Germline V gene lookup returns CDR1 SNHLY and CDR2 FYNNEI. In nucleotides, the CDR3 is TGTGCCAGCCTGAGGAATGGCGGGAGCACAGATACGCAGTATTTT. It codes for CASLRNGGSTDTQYF.

V usage is TRBV11-2 and J usage is TRBJ2-7; TRBD1 is a possible D gene (6 bases). The V end was cut by 3 bases, the J end by 2 bases, with 11 bases between. Germline CDR1 is SGHAT and CDR2 is FQNNGV. The CDR3 sequence is 14 residues long. The CDR3 region is CASSLSRTAYEQYF. The DNA of the CDR3 is TGTGCCAGCAGCTTGTCCCGGACAGCCTACGAGCAGTACTTC.

This chain connects TRBV6-1 to TRBJ2-5; possibly TRBD2 for D (7 bases). Looked up from germline, CDR1 is MNHNS and CDR2 is SASEGT. The V end lost 2 bases, the J end lost 2 bases, and 21 bases lay between the germline ends. This CDR3 has 18 amino acids. CDR3 residues: CASSERGGLVVRQETQYF. CDR3 sequence (DNA): TGTGCCAGCAGTGAAAGGGGGGGGTTAGTGGTCAGACAAGAGACCCAGTACTTC.

The chain links TRBV7-9 to TRBJ1-2, with D unclear. V lost 0 bases, J lost 5 bases, and 7 bases lay in between. From germline, CDR1 is SEHNR and CDR2 FQNEAQ (reference sequence). The CDR3 is made up of 13 amino acids. DNA of the CDR3: TGTGCCAGCAGCTTAGCGGTGGGATATGGCTACACCTTC. Translating it yields CASSLAVGYGYTF.

The gene calls are TRBV15 and TRBJ2-2, with D uncertain. The CDR3 totals 14 residues. Germline-derived CDR1 and CDR2 are LNHNV and YYDKDF (reference sequence). Trimming cost V 1 base and J 3 bases, with 6 bases left between them. The CDR3 region is CATSRGQYTGELFF. The CDR3 nucleotides are TGTGCCACCAGCAGAGGGCAATACACCGGGGAGCTGTTTTTT.

The rearrangement uses TRBV5-1 and TRBJ2-1; 9 bases match TRBD1. The junction had 9 bases not matched to a gene; V was cut back by 0 bases and J by 8 bases. Germline V CDR1 and CDR2: SGHRS, YFSETQ. There are 16 residues in the CDR3. CDR3 loop: CASSLEWGQGIDEQFF. The CDR3 DNA sequence: TGCGCCAGCAGCTTGGAGTGGGGACAGGGTATCGATGAGCAGTTCTTC. Drawing the rest from reference TRBV5-1 and TRBJ2-1, the complete variable domain is KAGVTQTPRYLIKTRGQQVTLSCSPISGHRSVSWYQQTPGQGLQFLFEYFSETQRNKGNFPGRFSGRQFSNSRSEMNVSTLELGDSALYLCASSLEWGQGIDEQFFGPGTRLTVL.

The J gene is TRBJ1-5, the V gene TRBV7-2; possible D gene TRBD1, 5 bases. The CDR3 contains 14 residues. The V end was cut by 4 bases, the J end by 5 bases, with 12 bases between. Germline CDR1 reads SGHTA; CDR2 reads FQGNSA. CDR3: CASSYRGGDQPQHF. The CDR3 DNA reads as TGTGCCAGCAGCTATAGGGGAGGGGATCAGCCCCAGCATTTT.

This clone was found once. This sequence joins TRBV27 and TRBJ2-2; possible D gene TRBD2, 6 bases. CDR3 length equals 14 residues. V lost 9 bases and J 5 bases, leaving 16 bases between the germline ends. Germline CDR1 reads MNHEY; CDR2 reads SMNVEV (reference sequence). DNA for the CDR3: TGTGCCAGTAGTCGGGGACTGGAGACCGGGGAGCTGTTTTTT. It translates to CASSRGLETGELFF.

The chain carries TRBV5-1 and TRBJ2-2; D is uncertain. The CDR3 contains 15 residues. Between the trimmed V and J ends, which lost 1 base and 0 bases, there was a span of 7 bases. Germline V gives CDR1 SGHRS, CDR2 YFSETQ. In nucleotides, the CDR3 is TGCGCCAGCAGCTTGTTTCAAGCGAACACCGGGGAGCTGTTTTTT. Its translation: CASSLFQANTGELFF. The entire variable domain, with the rest obtained from reference TRBV5-1 and TRBJ2-2, is as follows: KAGVTQTPRYLIKTRGQQVTLSCSPISGHRSVSWYQQTPGQGLQFLFEYFSETQRNKGNFPGRFSGRQFSNSRSEMNVSTLELGDSALYLCASSLFQANTGELFFGEGSRLTVL.

The V gene is TRBV9, the J gene TRBJ2-2; D remains unclear. Germline V CDR1 and CDR2: SGDLS, YYNGEE. Trimming cost V 3 bases and J 1 base, with 7 bases left between them. The CDR3 is 14 residues long. The CDR3 DNA follows: TGTGCCAGCAGCGGGGTAGGGAACACCGGGGAGCTGTTTTTT. Translated: CASSGVGNTGELFF.

A single count supports this clone. The gene calls are TRBV18 and TRBJ1-1; no reliable D call. Germline CDR1 KGHSH, CDR2 LQKENI. With 0 bases removed from V and 0 bases from J, the gap between germline ends came to 8 bases. The length of the CDR3 is 15 residues. CDR3 in amino acids: CASSPPAGVNTEAFF. DNA of the CDR3: TGTGCCAGCTCACCACCGGCGGGTGTGAACACTGAAGCTTTCTTT.